The T cell receptor (beta chain) described here comes from a study of Ad26.COV2.S vaccination and SARS-CoV-2 variants. Study in general: Ad26.COV2.S shots went into the muscle once or twice, 56 days apart.

Treatment in this sample: around 19 received Ad26.COV2.S at low or high dose, single or two shots; 5 received placebo; per-sample allocation not given. Day 63 following the first vaccine or placebo injection was when the samples were taken. What was given as vaccine was an Ad26 vector encoding Wuhan-strain SARS-CoV-2 spike. Produced via immunoSEQ multiplex PCR; TCRdb's table is partial and in-frame only. Of about 350,000 clones listed, around nine tenths were seen once; the top ten hold around 5.3%. Germline V gives CDR1 MNHEY, CDR2 SMNVEV (reference sequence). CDR3 length: 14 residues. Trimming left V 5 bases short and J 1 base short, with 12 bases between.

The clonotype originates from a person aged 18-65 years who received the Ad26.COV2.S COVID-19 vaccine or a placebo. The chain recombines TRBV27 with TRBJ2-7; TRBD1 might be the D (6 bases). The material sequenced was peripheral blood, taken in a trial of Ad26.COV2.S vaccine versus placebo. CDR3 amino acids: CASSLGQTSYEQYF. CDR3 coding DNA: TGTGCCAGCAGTCTTGGACAGACTTCCTACGAGCAGTACTTC.